This T cell receptor beta chain was recorded in a study of blood T cell repertoires in COVID-19. Source study methods: Reference gene primer amplification in the assay estimated nucleated cell counts. Method: immunoSEQ multiplex PCR; TCRdb's copy keeps in-frame clones and lacks some. That table gives V, J and clone size, and the DNA gave D and trimming. The data show 200,000 to 250,000 clones, 80% to 90% seen once. Germline V gene sequence: CDR1 SGHTA, CDR2 FQGNSA. The CDR3 has 15 residues. V was shortened by 1 base and J by 3 bases, with 12 bases between the two germline ends. This clone was counted only a few times.

This rearrangement joins TRBV7-2 to TRBJ1-1; tentative D call: TRBD1 (6 bases). The sequencing input was peripheral blood. The receptor's source is a woman of 80 years or more with COVID-19, enrolled during active disease. The CDR3 bases are TGTGCCAGCAGCTTAGTCGGGGGGCGAGACACTGAAGCTTTCTTT. Protein: CASSLVGGRDTEAFF.